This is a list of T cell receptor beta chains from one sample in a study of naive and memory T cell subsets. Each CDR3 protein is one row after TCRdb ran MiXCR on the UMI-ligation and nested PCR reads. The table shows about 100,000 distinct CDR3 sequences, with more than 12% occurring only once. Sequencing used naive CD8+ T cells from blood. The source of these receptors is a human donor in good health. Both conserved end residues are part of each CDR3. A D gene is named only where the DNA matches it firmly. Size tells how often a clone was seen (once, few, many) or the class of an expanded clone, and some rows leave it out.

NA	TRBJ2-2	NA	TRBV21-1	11	CASSKGGELFF	TGTGCCAGCAGCAAGGGCGGGGAGCTGTTTTTT
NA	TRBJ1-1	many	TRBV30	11	CAWSVVGEAFF	TGTGCCTGGAGTGTAGTGGGAGAAGCTTTCTTT
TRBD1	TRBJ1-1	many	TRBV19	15	CASSIPTGLNTEAFF	TGTGCCAGTAGTATCCCGACAGGGTTGAACACTGAAGCTTTCTTT
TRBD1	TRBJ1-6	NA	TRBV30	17	CAWKMGTGASYNSPLHF	TGTGCCTGGAAGATGGGGACAGGGGCTAGCTATAATTCACCCCTCCACTTT
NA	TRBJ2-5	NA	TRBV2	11	CASTRDETQYF	TGTGCCAGCACCAGGGATGAGACCCAGTACTTC
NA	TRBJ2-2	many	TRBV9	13	CASSPGLFGELFF	TGTGCCAGCAGCCCCGGCTTATTCGGGGAGCTGTTTTTT
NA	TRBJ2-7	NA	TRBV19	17	CASSIDRVDQGTYEQYF	TGTGCCAGTAGTATAGATCGGGTTGATCAGGGAACCTACGAGCAGTACTTC
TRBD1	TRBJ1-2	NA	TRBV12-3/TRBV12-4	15	CASSGYRGEGYGYTF	TGTGCCAGCAGTGGATACAGGGGAGAGGGCTATGGCTACACCTTC
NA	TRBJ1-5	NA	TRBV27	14	CASRRDYSNQPQHF	TGTGCCAGCAGGCGTGACTATAGCAATCAGCCCCAGCATTTT
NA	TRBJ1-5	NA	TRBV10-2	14	CASGGADPYQPQHF	TGCGCCAGCGGGGGGGCAGACCCTTATCAGCCCCAGCATTTT
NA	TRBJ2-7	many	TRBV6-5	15	CASSPAGDSSYEQYF	TGTGCCAGCAGCCCGGCCGGCGACAGCTCCTACGAGCAGTACTTC
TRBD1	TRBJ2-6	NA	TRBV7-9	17	CASSLWTGISGANVLTF	TGTGCCAGCAGCTTGTGGACAGGCATCTCTGGGGCCAACGTCCTGACTTTC
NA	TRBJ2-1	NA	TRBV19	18	CASSIDRFRDQNYNEQFF	TGTGCCAGTAGTATAGATCGCTTCCGGGACCAAAATTACAATGAGCAGTTCTTC
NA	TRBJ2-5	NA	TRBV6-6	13	CASRVGSQETQYF	TGTGCCAGCAGAGTGGGGAGCCAAGAGACCCAGTACTTC
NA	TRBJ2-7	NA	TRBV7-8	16	CASSLPTAPLPYEQYF	TGTGCCAGCAGCTTACCGACAGCCCCTCTTCCCTACGAGCAGTACTTC
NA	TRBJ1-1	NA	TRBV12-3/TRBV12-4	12	CASSLGGGEAFF	TGTGCCAGCAGTTTAGGAGGGGGTGAAGCTTTCTTT
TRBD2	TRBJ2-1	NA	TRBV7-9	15	CASTKGLAGENEQFF	TGTGCCAGCACCAAAGGACTAGCGGGGGAAAATGAGCAGTTCTTC
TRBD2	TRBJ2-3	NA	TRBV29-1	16	CSVLGRTSGSSDTQYF	TGCAGCGTCCTAGGCCGAACTAGCGGGAGTTCAGATACGCAGTATTTT
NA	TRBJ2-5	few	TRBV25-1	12	CASRAGWETQYF	TGTGCCAGCAGAGCAGGTTGGGAGACCCAGTACTTC
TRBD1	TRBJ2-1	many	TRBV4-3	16	CASSQDWGQGDNEQFF	TGCGCCAGCAGCCAAGATTGGGGACAGGGTGACAATGAGCAGTTCTTC
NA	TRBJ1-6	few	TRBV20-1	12	CSAAQGFGPLHF	TGCAGTGCGGCCCAGGGGTTCGGGCCCCTCCACTTT
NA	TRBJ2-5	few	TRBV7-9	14	CASSFLGGEETQYF	TGTGCCAGCAGCTTTTTGGGCGGGGAAGAGACCCAGTACTTC
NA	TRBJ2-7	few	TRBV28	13	CASSSGATDEQYF	TGTGCCAGCAGCTCTGGGGCCACCGACGAGCAGTACTTC
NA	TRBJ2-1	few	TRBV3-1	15	CASSQESGRYNEQFF	TGTGCCAGCAGCCAAGAGAGCGGCCGATACAATGAGCAGTTCTTC
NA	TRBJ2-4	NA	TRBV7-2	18	CASSLVFRRASEADIQYF	TGTGCCAGCAGCTTAGTATTCCGCAGGGCTAGCGAGGCCGACATTCAGTACTTC
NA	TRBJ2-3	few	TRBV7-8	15	CASSLGLVVSDTQYF	TGTGCCAGCAGCTTAGGACTAGTGGTCTCAGATACGCAGTATTTT
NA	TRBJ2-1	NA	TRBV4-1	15	CASSPGSSSYNEQFF	TGCGCCAGCAGCCCAGGTTCTAGCTCCTACAATGAGCAGTTCTTC
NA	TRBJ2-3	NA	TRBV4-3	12	CASSNNTDTQYF	TGCGCCAGCAGCAATAACACAGATACGCAGTATTTT
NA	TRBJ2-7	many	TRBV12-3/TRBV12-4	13	CASSLSSNYEQYF	TGTGCCAGCAGTTTATCTAGCAATTACGAGCAGTACTTC
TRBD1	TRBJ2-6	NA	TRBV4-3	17	CASSQEQGGSGANVLTF	TGCGCCAGCAGCCAGGAACAGGGGGGCTCTGGGGCCAACGTCCTGACTTTC
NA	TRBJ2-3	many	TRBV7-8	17	CASSLVSAGPLRDTQYF	TGTGCCAGCAGCTTAGTGTCGGCAGGTCCGCTTAGGGATACGCAGTATTTT
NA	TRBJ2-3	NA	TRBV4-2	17	CASSQQGWRGTQDTQYF	TGTGCCAGCAGCCAACAAGGGTGGCGGGGGACACAAGATACGCAGTATTTT
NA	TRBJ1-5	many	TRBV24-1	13	CATSDRRNQPQHF	TGTGCCACCAGTGACAGGCGCAATCAGCCCCAGCATTTT
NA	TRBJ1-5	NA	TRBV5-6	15	CASSLGGGSNQPQHF	TGTGCCAGCAGCTTGGGCGGGGGAAGCAATCAGCCCCAGCATTTT
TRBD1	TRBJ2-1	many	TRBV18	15	CASSPRDSLYNEQFF	TGTGCCAGCTCACCAAGGGACAGCCTCTACAATGAGCAGTTCTTC
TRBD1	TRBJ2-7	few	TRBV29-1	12	CSVPQGVNEQYF	TGCAGCGTTCCACAGGGGGTCAACGAGCAGTACTTC
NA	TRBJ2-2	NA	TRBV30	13	CAWSALNTGELFF	TGTGCCTGGAGTGCACTTAACACCGGGGAGCTGTTTTTT
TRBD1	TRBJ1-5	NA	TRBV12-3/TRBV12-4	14	CASSLQGANQPQHF	TGTGCCAGCAGTTTACAGGGGGCGAATCAGCCCCAGCATTTT
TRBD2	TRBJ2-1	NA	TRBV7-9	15	CASSLDEGGEDEQFF	TGTGCCAGCAGCTTAGATGAGGGAGGGGAGGATGAGCAGTTCTTC
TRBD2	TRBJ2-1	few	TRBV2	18	CASSEVASSGPSYNEQFF	TGTGCCAGCAGTGAAGTGGCCTCTAGCGGGCCCTCCTACAATGAGCAGTTCTTC
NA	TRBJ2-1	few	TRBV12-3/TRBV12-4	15	CASSSPLTSYNEQFF	TGTGCCAGCAGTTCCCCATTAACGTCCTACAATGAGCAGTTCTTC
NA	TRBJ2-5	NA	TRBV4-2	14	CASSQETDQETQYF	TGTGCCAGCAGCCAAGAGACAGACCAAGAGACCCAGTACTTC
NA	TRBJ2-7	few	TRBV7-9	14	CASSPKGGQYEQYF	TGTGCCAGCAGCCCGAAGGGGGGTCAATACGAGCAGTACTTC
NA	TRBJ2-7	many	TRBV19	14	CASSMTAASYEQYF	TGTGCCAGTAGTATGACAGCTGCCTCCTACGAGCAGTACTTC
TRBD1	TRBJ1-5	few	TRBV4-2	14	CASSQTGTGQPQHF	TGTGCCAGCAGCCAGACAGGGACGGGTCAGCCCCAGCATTTT
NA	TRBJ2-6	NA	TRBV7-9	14	CASSGDLGANVLTF	TGTGCCAGCAGCGGAGATCTTGGGGCCAACGTCCTGACTTTC
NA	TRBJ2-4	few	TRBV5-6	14	CASSLGLAKNIQYF	TGTGCCAGCAGCTTGGGGCTAGCCAAAAACATTCAGTACTTC
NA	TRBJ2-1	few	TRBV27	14	CASRTGYSYNEQFF	TGTGCCAGCAGAACGGGGTACTCCTACAATGAGCAGTTCTTC
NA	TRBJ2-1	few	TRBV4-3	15	CASSQGPDENNEQFF	TGCGCCAGCAGCCAGGGCCCGGATGAGAACAATGAGCAGTTCTTC
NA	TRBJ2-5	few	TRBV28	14	CASSSGAFGETQYF	TGTGCCAGCAGTTCAGGGGCGTTTGGAGAGACCCAGTACTTC
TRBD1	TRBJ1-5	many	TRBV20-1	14	CSARGQGSNQPQHF	TGCAGTGCTAGGGGACAGGGGAGCAATCAGCCCCAGCATTTT
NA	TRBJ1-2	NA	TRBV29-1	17	CSVVGTANPIANYGYTF	TGCAGCGTCGTCGGAACAGCGAACCCTATCGCTAACTATGGCTACACCTTC
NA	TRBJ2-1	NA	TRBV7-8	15	CASSSVKGFYNEQFF	TGTGCCAGCAGCTCGGTCAAGGGGTTCTACAATGAGCAGTTCTTC
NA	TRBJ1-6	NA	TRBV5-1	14	CASSLDSGPVALHF	TGCGCCAGCAGCTTGGATTCAGGGCCTGTGGCCCTCCACTTT
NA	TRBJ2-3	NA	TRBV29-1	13	CSVVPVYADTQYF	TGCAGCGTTGTACCGGTTTATGCAGATACGCAGTATTTT
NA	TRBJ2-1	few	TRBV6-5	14	CASSPLTRGGEQFF	TGTGCCAGCAGCCCCCTCACGAGGGGCGGTGAGCAGTTCTTC
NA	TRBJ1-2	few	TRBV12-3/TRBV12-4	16	CASTLDRTKTKGGYTF	TGTGCCAGCACCCTAGATCGGACAAAGACAAAGGGAGGCTACACCTTC
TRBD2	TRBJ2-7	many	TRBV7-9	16	CASSFGGGRRGYEQYF	TGTGCCAGCAGCTTCGGGGGGGGTCGGCGTGGGTACGAGCAGTACTTC
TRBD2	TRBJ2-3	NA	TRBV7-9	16	CASRSSGGPTPDTQYF	TGTGCCAGCAGGTCGAGCGGGGGCCCGACCCCGGATACGCAGTATTTT
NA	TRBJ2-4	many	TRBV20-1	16	CSARDRELLAKNIQYF	TGCAGTGCTAGAGACCGGGAGTTACTAGCCAAAAACATTCAGTACTTC